The 26 T cell receptor beta chains in this list originate from one sample, sequenced in a study of identical twins. TCRdb ran MiXCR on the 5' RACE reads and lists one entry per CDR3 protein. The repertoire holds 350,000 to 450,000 distinct CDR3 sequences, with under 20% as singletons. Sequenced input: naive T cells sorted from blood. The source of these receptors is a man aged 50 to 60 in good health.

The rearrangement links TRBV5-4 to TRBJ2-3; D gene unclear. V shed 0 bases and J shed 0 bases, with 8 bases lying between them. Germline V lookup: CDR1 SGHNT, CDR2 YYREEE (reference sequence). The length of the CDR3 is 15 residues. CDR3 region: CASSLDRSSTDTQYF. The CDR3 DNA is TGTGCCAGCAGCTTGGATAGATCTAGCACAGATACGCAGTATTTT.

V and J are TRBV20-1 and TRBJ2-1; D gene unclear. The germline V and J ends were trimmed by 3 bases and 5 bases, with 11 bases remaining between them. CDR1 and CDR2 from the germline V gene are DFQATT and SNEGSKA (reference sequence). The CDR3 has 13 residues. The CDR3, as DNA: TGCAGTGCTAGTACCCTCCTAAACAATGAGCAGTTCTTC. This encodes CSASTLLNNEQFF.

This clonotype was found once. The chain has TRBV6-1 and TRBJ2-6; tentatively, D is TRBD1 (5 bases). Looked up from germline, CDR1 is MNHNS and CDR2 is SASEGT. CDR3 length equals 19 residues. V lost 6 bases and J lost 0, with 21 bases in between. CDR3 sequence (DNA): TGTGCCAGCAGCCTACTTCTCAGGGTACTAAACTCTGGGGCCAACGTCCTGACTTTC. This codes for CASSLLLRVLNSGANVLTF.

This clonotype was counted at least ten times. V and J are TRBV24-1 and TRBJ1-1; TRBD1 is a possible D gene (6 bases). Germline values: CDR1 KGHDR, CDR2 SFDVKD. V dropped 2 bases and J dropped 0 bases, with 12 bases sitting between them. The CDR3 totals 16 residues. CDR3 nucleotide sequence: TGTGCCACCAGTGATTCAACAGGGAGAGTGAACACTGAAGCTTTCTTT. Translating gives CATSDSTGRVNTEAFF.

The rearrangement uses TRBV3-1 and TRBJ2-7, with TRBD1 identical over 7 bases. J gave up 2 bases and V 8 bases, and 6 bases lay outside the gene matches. The CDR3 covers 13 residues. The germline gives CDR1 LGHDT, CDR2 YNNKEL (reference sequence). Here the CDR3 reads CASRHRGTYEQYF. The CDR3 DNA sequence: TGTGCCAGCCGGCACAGGGGTACCTACGAGCAGTACTTC.

The chain employs TRBV25-1 and TRBJ2-1, with D unresolved. The germline CDR1 and CDR2 sequences are MGHDK and SYGVNS. V dropped 4 bases and J dropped 4 bases, with 5 bases sitting between them. CDR3 size: 12 residues. The CDR3 DNA is TGTGCCAGCAGTGTGACTTACAATGAGCAGTTCTTC. This gives the protein CASSVTYNEQFF.

This clonotype was recorded a few times. This chain joins TRBV29-1 and TRBJ2-3, with a weak D call TRBD2 (6 bases). Trimming cost V 4 bases and J 8 bases, with 28 bases left between them. The CDR3 has 17 amino acids. From germline, CDR1 is SQVTM and CDR2 ANQGSEA. The CDR3: CSVGTPVWAGQTGTQYF. The CDR3 DNA reads as TGCAGCGTTGGTACACCGGTCTGGGCGGGGCAAACCGGTACGCAGTATTTT.

At least ten counts were recorded for this clonotype. This rearrangement joins TRBV6-2 or TRBV6-3 to TRBJ2-7; 7 positions match TRBD2. The CDR3 loop spans 17 amino acids. CDR1 MNHEY and CDR2 SVGEGT come from the germline V gene. J was trimmed by 5 bases and V by 2 bases; bases with no gene match: 15. CDR3 nucleotide sequence: TGTGCCAGCAGTTACGGGTGGATCGGGAGGCCCCCCCACGAGCAGTACTTC. It translates to CASSYGWIGRPPHEQYF.

This clonotype turned up a few times. This chain connects TRBV6-1 to TRBJ2-3; TRBD1 matches 8 bases. V was pared by 7 bases and J by 5 bases, with 5 bases of the junction left unmatched. CDR3 length: 13 residues. Germline V gives CDR1 MNHNS, CDR2 SASEGT. The DNA of the CDR3 is TGTGCCAGCACGGACAGGGCCGTAGATACGCAGTATTTT. As protein: CASTDRAVDTQYF.

The CDR3 loop is CASSLKASGGLYF. The CDR3, as DNA: TGTGCCAGCAGCTTAAAAGCTAGCGGGGGGTTGTACTTC. The chain has TRBV7-9 and TRBJ2-7; 11 bases agree with TRBD2. This CDR3 has 13 residues. CDR1 SEHNR and CDR2 FQNEAQ come from the germline V gene (reference sequence). V shed 2 bases and J 12 bases; nucleotides not matched to a gene: 6.

The table lists this clonotype with many counts. J is TRBJ1-5 and V is TRBV3-1; D is unresolved. Trimming cost V 1 base and J 1 base, with 5 bases left between them. CDR3 length equals 14 residues. Germline lookup yields CDR1 LGHDT and CDR2 YNNKEL (reference sequence). The CDR3 reads CASSQGASNQPQHF. The CDR3 region has the DNA TGTGCCAGCAGCCAAGGGGCCAGCAATCAGCCCCAGCATTTT.

This clonotype appeared a few times. The J gene is TRBJ2-7, the V gene TRBV18; D is ambiguous. The CDR3 runs to 13 residues. Per germline, CDR1 KGHSH and CDR2 LQKENI. Deletions cut 5 bases from V and 0 bases from J, with 8 bases between. The CDR3 DNA is TGTGCCAGCTCAATGGACCTCTCCTACGAGCAGTACTTC. Its protein product is CASSMDLSYEQYF. Full variable domain (outside the CDR3, taken from reference TRBV18 and TRBJ2-7): NAGVMQNPRHLVRRRGQEARLRCSPMKGHSHVYWYRQLPEEGLKFMVYLQKENIIDESGMPKERFSAEFPKEGPSILRIQQVVRGDSAAYFCASSMDLSYEQYFGPGTRLTVT.

This clonotype was observed a few times. The chain joins TRBV28 to TRBJ2-7; TRBD2 aligns across 8 bases. V shed 7 bases and J 6 bases; nucleotides not matched to a gene: 11. The CDR3 is 14 residues long. The V gene's germline CDR1 is MDHEN and CDR2 SYDVKM. The DNA for the CDR3 is TGTGCCAGCACCCCATCAAGCGGGGGAAGCGAGCAGTACTTC. Its protein is CASTPSSGGSEQYF.

In this sample, this clonotype turned up many times. The chain links TRBV6-1 to TRBJ2-5; a weak D match, TRBD2 (6 bases). Germline loops: CDR1 MNHNS, CDR2 SASEGT. CDR3 length equals 13 residues. Trimming cost V 7 bases and J 7 bases, with 16 bases left between them. The CDR3 DNA follows: TGTGCCAGCAAGCTTCGGACCGGGGGGACCCAGTACTTC. Protein: CASKLRTGGTQYF.

The sample holds many counts of this clonotype. The rearrangement joins TRBV7-9 to TRBJ1-6; D call uncertain. CDR3 size: 15 residues. Germline loops: CDR1 SEHNR, CDR2 FQNEAQ (reference sequence). V was trimmed by 5 bases and J by 10 bases, leaving 18 bases between them. The CDR3 sequence: CASSTRSLMYSPLHF. The CDR3 nucleotides read TGTGCCAGCAGCACTAGGTCCTTGATGTACTCACCCCTCCACTTT.

The chain couples TRBV6-5 to TRBJ2-3; D is possibly TRBD1 (6 bases). The CDR3 length is 15 residues. Trimming stripped 0 bases from V and 3 bases from J, with 10 bases between. The germline V gene has CDR1 MNHEY and CDR2 SVGAGI. The CDR3, as DNA: TGTGCCAGCAGTTACTCGTCCAGGGGTACAGATACGCAGTATTTT. It encodes CASSYSSRGTDTQYF.

The table lists this clonotype with a few counts. The chain couples TRBV11-2 to TRBJ2-5; a weak D match, TRBD2 (6 bases). Germline loops: CDR1 SGHAT, CDR2 FQNNGV. The ends were cut back, 10 bases at V and 4 bases at J, with 19 bases in the middle. This CDR3 spans 14 amino acids. CDR3 DNA sequence: TGTGCCACCGAGGGTGGGTTGGGAGGAGAGACCCAGTACTTC. It encodes CATEGGLGGETQYF.

This clonotype was found many times. V gene TRBV7-2 combines with J gene TRBJ2-1; D might be TRBD1 (8 bases). Germline CDR1 reads SGHTA; CDR2 reads FQGNSA. V gave up 8 bases and J gave up 8 bases, with 22 bases separating them. The length of the CDR3 is 15 residues. The CDR3, as DNA: TGTGCCAGCTACAGGGGGGGGGAGCTGCTTCATGAGCAGTTCTTC. It codes for CASYRGGELLHEQFF.

This clonotype was detected ten times or more. The rearrangement uses TRBV20-1 and TRBJ2-5; TRBD1 matches at 10 bases. V lost 6 bases, J lost 5 bases, and 6 bases stayed unmatched. This CDR3 spans 13 amino acids. Germline-derived CDR1 and CDR2 are DFQATT and SNEGSKA (reference sequence). The chain's CDR3 is CSALGQGEETQYF. CDR3 nucleotide sequence: TGCAGTGCGCTCGGACAGGGGGAGGAGACCCAGTACTTC.

At least ten counts were recorded for this clonotype. V usage is TRBV6-2 or TRBV6-3 and J usage is TRBJ2-5, with no clear D. The V end was cut by 2 bases, the J end by 1 base, with 8 bases between. The CDR3 covers 14 residues. Germline loops: CDR1 MNHEY, CDR2 SVGEGT. CDR3 amino acids: CASSYEDGQETQYF. The CDR3 DNA reads TGTGCCAGCAGTTACGAGGACGGCCAAGAGACCCAGTACTTC.

This clonotype was seen a few times. The genes are TRBV15 and TRBJ2-3; D might be TRBD1 (6 bases). The V end was cut by 3 bases, the J end by 8 bases, with 9 bases between. Germline values: CDR1 LNHNV, CDR2 YYDKDF (reference sequence). The CDR3 runs to 12 residues. The CDR3 reads CATSRDSGTQYF. Here the CDR3 DNA reads TGTGCCACCAGCAGGGACAGCGGTACGCAGTATTTT.

CDR3 in amino acids: CASSSASGSQETQYF. CDR3 bases: TGTGCCAGTAGTAGCGCTAGCGGGAGCCAAGAGACCCAGTACTTC. The chain uses TRBV19 and TRBJ2-5; 10 bases map to TRBD2. V lost 4 bases to trimming and J lost 1 base; unmatched junction nucleotides: 3. CDR3 length equals 15 residues. Germline loops: CDR1 LNHDA, CDR2 SQIVND (reference sequence).

The chain couples TRBV20-1 to TRBJ2-1; D might be TRBD2 (6 bases). CDR3 length: 14 residues. V lost 3 bases, J lost 0 bases, and 9 bases lay in between. CDR1 DFQATT and CDR2 SNEGSKA come from the germline V gene (reference sequence). The CDR3 DNA sequence: TGCAGTGCTAGGGGGACTGACTCCTACAATGAGCAGTTCTTC. As protein: CSARGTDSYNEQFF.

This clonotype was seen ten or more times. The CDR3 sequence is CASSQGIASGPYTQYF. The CDR3 DNA reads TGTGCCAGCAGCCAAGGAATAGCTAGCGGGCCCTATACGCAGTATTTT. The V gene is TRBV4-2, the J gene TRBJ2-3, with 8 bases that match TRBD2. Germline CDR1 LGHNA, CDR2 YNFKEQ. The CDR3 covers 16 residues. V was pared by 1 base and J by 7 bases, with 10 bases of the junction left unmatched.

The table lists this clonotype with a few counts. The CDR3 reads CASRGGGIETQYF. The CDR3 DNA reads as TGTGCCAGCAGGGGGGGAGGGATAGAGACCCAGTACTTC. The chain joins TRBV27 to TRBJ2-5; 7 nucleotides align to TRBD2. The germline V gene encodes CDR1 MNHEY and CDR2 SMNVEV (reference sequence). Trimming cost V 6 bases and J 4 bases; bases outside gene matches: 5. The CDR3 totals 13 residues.

CDR3 protein: CASSITASGSTEAFF. The CDR3 coding sequence is TGCGCCAGCAGCATTACAGCGTCTGGTTCCACTGAAGCTTTCTTT. This chain connects TRBV5-1 to TRBJ1-1; no firm D call. The germline V and J ends were trimmed by 4 bases and 4 bases, with 17 bases remaining between them. CDR1 and CDR2 from the germline V gene are SGHRS and YFSETQ. The CDR3 is made up of 15 amino acids.